The source of this TCR beta chain is a study of T cell responses to AZD1222 COVID-19 vaccine. Study-wide results and limits: Repertoire samples came only from after the peak T cell response. Reports indicate that nearly half of spike-specific TCRs are directed at unmutated variant regions. The study found Spike-specific TCR breadth and depth rose after two AZD1222 doses.

Only in-frame clones appear in the TCRdb table, and some are missing; sequencing was by immunoSEQ multiplex PCR. The sample has approximately 100,000 clones, about 88% seen once. Details on this clone: Its target is not known.

V dropped 7 bases and J dropped 0 bases, with 12 bases sitting between them. Germline CDR1 and CDR2: SNHLY and FYNNEI. CDR3 size: 14 residues. V gene TRBV2 combines with J gene TRBJ1-1; a weak D match, TRBD1 (6 bases). The sequenced sample was peripheral blood, obtained on day 0 of AZD1222 vaccination. The clonotype originates from an adult in good health. CDR3 loop: CASTVGGLNTEAFF. CDR3 nucleotides: TGTGCCAGCACGGTGGGGGGCCTGAACACTGAAGCTTTCTTT.